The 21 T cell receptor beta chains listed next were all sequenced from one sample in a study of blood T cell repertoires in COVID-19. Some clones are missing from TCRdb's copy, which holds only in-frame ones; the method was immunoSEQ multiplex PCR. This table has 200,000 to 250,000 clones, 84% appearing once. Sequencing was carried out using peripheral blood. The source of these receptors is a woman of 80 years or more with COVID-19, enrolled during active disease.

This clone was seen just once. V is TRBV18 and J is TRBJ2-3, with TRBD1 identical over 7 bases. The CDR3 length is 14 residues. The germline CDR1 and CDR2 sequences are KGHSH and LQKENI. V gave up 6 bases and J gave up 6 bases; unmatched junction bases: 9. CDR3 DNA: TGTGCCAGCTCGCGACAGGGAAAATCCGATACGCAGTATTTT. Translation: CASSRQGKSDTQYF.

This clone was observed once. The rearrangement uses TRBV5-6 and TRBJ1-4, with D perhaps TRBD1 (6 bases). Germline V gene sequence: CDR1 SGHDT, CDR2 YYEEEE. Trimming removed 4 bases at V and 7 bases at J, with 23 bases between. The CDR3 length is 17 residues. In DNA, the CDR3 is TGTGCCAGCAGCCCGGGTACAGGGCGCCTGTATGGTGAAAAACTGTTTTTT. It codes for CASSPGTGRLYGEKLFF.

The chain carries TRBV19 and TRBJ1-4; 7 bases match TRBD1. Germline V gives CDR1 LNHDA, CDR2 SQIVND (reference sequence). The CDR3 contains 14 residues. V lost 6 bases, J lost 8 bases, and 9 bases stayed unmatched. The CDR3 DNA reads TGTGCCAGTAGCCACAGGGGCCGAGACGAAAAACTGTTTTTT. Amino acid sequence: CASSHRGRDEKLFF.

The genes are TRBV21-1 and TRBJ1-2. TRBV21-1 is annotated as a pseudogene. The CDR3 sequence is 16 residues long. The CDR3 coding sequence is TGTGCCAGCAGCAAAGGCCAAGCGTGGGTGTTATATGGCTACACCTTC. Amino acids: CASSKGQAWVLYGYTF.

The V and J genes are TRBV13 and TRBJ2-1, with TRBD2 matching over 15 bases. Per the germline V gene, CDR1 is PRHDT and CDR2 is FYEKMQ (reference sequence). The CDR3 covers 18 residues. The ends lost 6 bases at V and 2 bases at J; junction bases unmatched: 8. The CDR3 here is CASSRGLAGGPTYNEQFF. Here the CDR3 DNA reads TGTGCCAGCAGTCGGGGACTAGCGGGGGGCCCGACCTACAATGAGCAGTTCTTC.

This CDR3 reads CTSREGGNEQYF. The CDR3 nucleotides are TGCACCAGCAGGGAAGGGGGTAACGAGCAGTACTTC. The rearrangement joins TRBV1 to TRBJ2-7; no check of the table's D call, TRBD1, against the DNA was made. TRBV1 corresponds to a pseudogene. The CDR3 length is 12 residues.

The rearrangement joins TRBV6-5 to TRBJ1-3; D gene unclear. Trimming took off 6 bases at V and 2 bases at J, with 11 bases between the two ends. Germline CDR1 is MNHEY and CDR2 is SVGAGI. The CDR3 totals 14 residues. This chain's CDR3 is CASSRRVTGNTIYF. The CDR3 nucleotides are TGTGCCAGCAGCCGGAGGGTAACTGGAAACACCATATATTTT.

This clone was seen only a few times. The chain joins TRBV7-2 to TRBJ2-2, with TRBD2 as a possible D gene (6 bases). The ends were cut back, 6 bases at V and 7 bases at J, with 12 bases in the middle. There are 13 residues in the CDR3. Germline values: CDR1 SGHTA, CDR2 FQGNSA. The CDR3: CASRGGSSGELFF. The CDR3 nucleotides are TGTGCCAGCAGGGGGGGATCGAGCGGGGAGCTGTTTTTT.

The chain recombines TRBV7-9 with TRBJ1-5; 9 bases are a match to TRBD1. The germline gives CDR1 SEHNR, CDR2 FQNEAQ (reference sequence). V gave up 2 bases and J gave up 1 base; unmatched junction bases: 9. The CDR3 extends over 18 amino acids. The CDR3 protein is CASSLTFGDRASNQPQHF. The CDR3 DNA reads TGTGCCAGCAGCTTAACTTTCGGGGACAGGGCCAGCAATCAGCCCCAGCATTTT.

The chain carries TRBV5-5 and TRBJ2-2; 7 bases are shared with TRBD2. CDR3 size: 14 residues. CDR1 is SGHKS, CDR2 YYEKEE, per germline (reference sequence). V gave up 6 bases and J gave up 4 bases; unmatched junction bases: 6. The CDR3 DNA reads TGTGCCAGCATTCCCCGGGAGGCCACCGGGGAGCTGTTTTTT. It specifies CASIPREATGELFF.

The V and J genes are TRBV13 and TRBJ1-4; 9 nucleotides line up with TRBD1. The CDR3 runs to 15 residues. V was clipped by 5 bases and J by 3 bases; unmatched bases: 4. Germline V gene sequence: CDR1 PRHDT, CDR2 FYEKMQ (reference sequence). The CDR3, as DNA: TGTGCCAGCAGCCGAAGGACAGGGGCTAATGAAAAACTGTTTTTT. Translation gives CASSRRTGANEKLFF. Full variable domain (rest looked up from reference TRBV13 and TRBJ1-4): AAGVIQSPRHLIKEKRETATLKCYPIPRHDTVYWYQQGPGQDPQFLISFYEKMQSDKGSIPDRFSAQQFSDYHSELNMSSLELGDSALYFCASSRRTGANEKLFFGSGTQLSVL.

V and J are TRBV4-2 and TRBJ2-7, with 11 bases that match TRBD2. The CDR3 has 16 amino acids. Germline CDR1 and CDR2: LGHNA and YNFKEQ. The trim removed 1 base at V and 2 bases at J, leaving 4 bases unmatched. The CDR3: CASSQGTSGPAYEQYF. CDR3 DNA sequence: TGTGCCAGCAGCCAAGGGACTAGCGGGCCGGCCTACGAGCAGTACTTC.

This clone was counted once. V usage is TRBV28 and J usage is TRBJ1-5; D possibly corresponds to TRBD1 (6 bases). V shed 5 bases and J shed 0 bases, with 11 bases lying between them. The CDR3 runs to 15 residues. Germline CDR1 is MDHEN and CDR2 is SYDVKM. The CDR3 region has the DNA TGTGCCAGCAGTCCCCCAGGGGTTAGCAATCAGCCCCAGCATTTT. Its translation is CASSPPGVSNQPQHF.

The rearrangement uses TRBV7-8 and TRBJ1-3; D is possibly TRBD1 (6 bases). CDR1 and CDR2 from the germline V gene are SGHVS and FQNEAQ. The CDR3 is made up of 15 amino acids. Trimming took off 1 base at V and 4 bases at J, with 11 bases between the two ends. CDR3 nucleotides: TGTGCCAGCAGCTTAGGGGGGCTGGGGGGAAACACCATATATTTT. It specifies CASSLGGLGGNTIYF.

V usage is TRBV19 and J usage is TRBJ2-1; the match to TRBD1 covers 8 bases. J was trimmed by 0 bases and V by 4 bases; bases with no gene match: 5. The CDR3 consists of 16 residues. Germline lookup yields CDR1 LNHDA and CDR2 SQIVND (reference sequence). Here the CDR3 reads CASSRTGGSSYNEQFF. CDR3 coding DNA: TGTGCCAGTAGTAGAACAGGGGGGAGCTCCTACAATGAGCAGTTCTTC.

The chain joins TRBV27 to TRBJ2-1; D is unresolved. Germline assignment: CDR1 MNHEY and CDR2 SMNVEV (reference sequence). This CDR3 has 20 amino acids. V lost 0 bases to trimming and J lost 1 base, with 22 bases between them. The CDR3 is CASSLSDHSPLRHSYNEQFF. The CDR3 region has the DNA TGTGCCAGCAGTTTATCGGATCACTCCCCGCTGAGGCATTCCTACAATGAGCAGTTCTTC.

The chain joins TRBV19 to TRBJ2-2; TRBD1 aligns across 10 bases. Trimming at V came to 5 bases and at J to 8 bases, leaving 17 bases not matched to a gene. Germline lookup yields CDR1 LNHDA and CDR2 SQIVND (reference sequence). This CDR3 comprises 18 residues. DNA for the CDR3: TGTGCCAGTAGTCCCCAGCCGGGACAGGGGAAGTTTAGGGGGGAGCTGTTTTTT. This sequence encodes CASSPQPGQGKFRGELFF.

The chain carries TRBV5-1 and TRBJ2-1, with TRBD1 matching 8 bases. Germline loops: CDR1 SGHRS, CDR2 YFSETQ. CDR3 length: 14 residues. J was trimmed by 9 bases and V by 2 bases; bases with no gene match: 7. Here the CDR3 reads CASSFQGAEGEQFF. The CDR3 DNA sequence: TGCGCCAGCAGCTTCCAGGGGGCGGAAGGTGAGCAGTTCTTC.

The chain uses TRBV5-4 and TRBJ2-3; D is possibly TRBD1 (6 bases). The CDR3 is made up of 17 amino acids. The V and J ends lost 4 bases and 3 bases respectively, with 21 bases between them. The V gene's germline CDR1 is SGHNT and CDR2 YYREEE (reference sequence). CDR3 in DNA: TGTGCCAGCAGCCCACCGACAGGAGGTGGGGCGACAGATACGCAGTATTTT. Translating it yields CASSPPTGGGATDTQYF.

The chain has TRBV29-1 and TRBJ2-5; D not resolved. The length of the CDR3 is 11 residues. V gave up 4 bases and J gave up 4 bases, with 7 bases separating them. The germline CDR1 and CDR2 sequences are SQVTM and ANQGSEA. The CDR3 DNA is TGCAGCGTTGGCGAAAGAGAGACCCAGTACTTC. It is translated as CSVGERETQYF.

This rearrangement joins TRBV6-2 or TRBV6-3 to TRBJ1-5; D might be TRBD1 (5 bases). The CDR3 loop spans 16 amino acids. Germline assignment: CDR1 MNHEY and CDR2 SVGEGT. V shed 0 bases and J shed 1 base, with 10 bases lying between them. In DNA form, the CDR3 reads TGTGCCAGCAGTTACTCCGGGGGTAGGAGCAATCAGCCCCAGCATTTT. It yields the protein CASSYSGGRSNQPQHF.